Listed here are 27 T cell receptor beta chains from one sample, sequenced in a study of cytomegalovirus exposure and HLA in healthy donors (dated by TCRdb to about 2017). To prepare the library, the immunoSEQ multiplex PCR assay was applied. The clones in this table, taken by TCRdb from immuneACCESS, are in-frame only. Not every clone is retained; where verified, under half of the shortfall comes from an unresolved V gene, and the cause of the rest is unknown. The sample table lists 97,000 or so clones, around nine tenths of them with a count of one. Clones ranked in the top ten supply more than 3% of the sample. Material for sequencing was PBMCs. Receptors were obtained from a young woman in good health and CMV-seronegative.

This clone was observed once. The V call is TRBV5-5, the J call TRBJ1-2; D is unresolved. From germline, CDR1 is SGHKS and CDR2 YYEKEE (reference sequence). This CDR3 has 13 residues. Trimming removed 4 bases from V and 4 bases from J, with 11 bases in between. The DNA of the CDR3 is TGTGCCAGCAGCCTGACGGGAACCTATGGCTACACCTTC. Its protein product is CASSLTGTYGYTF.

This chain joins TRBV10-3 and TRBJ1-1; D is perhaps TRBD1 (6 bases). Germline CDR1 ENHRY, CDR2 SYGVKD. V was clipped by 1 base and J by 0 bases, with 9 bases between them. The CDR3 extends over 15 amino acids. DNA for the CDR3: TGTGCCATCAGTGAGTTACAGGGCTTGAACACTGAAGCTTTCTTT. Translating it yields CAISELQGLNTEAFF.

The V gene is TRBV5-1, the J gene TRBJ2-5; D may be TRBD2 (6 bases). The V end lost 4 bases, the J end lost 5 bases, and 12 bases lay between the germline ends. The CDR3 runs 13 residues. Germline assignment: CDR1 SGHRS and CDR2 YFSETQ. For the CDR3, the DNA is TGCGCCAGCAGCCCGGCGGCGGGGGAGACCCAGTACTTC. Translating gives CASSPAAGETQYF.

This clone showed up just once. The chain joins TRBV7-3 to TRBJ2-1; TRBD1 matches at 7 bases. V lost 5 bases to trimming and J lost 12 bases; unmatched junction nucleotides: 7. Germline V gene lookup returns CDR1 SGHTA and CDR2 FQGTGA. The CDR3 totals 12 residues. Here the CDR3 reads CASSPTGPPQFF. The CDR3 DNA sequence: TGTGCCAGCAGCCCGACAGGGCCTCCGCAGTTCTTC.

The V call is TRBV7-2, the J call TRBJ2-7; 7 bases are a match to TRBD1. The CDR3 has 13 residues. CDR1 and CDR2 from the germline V gene are SGHTA and FQGNSA. Unmatched junction bases numbered 5, after V lost 2 bases and J lost 7 bases. The CDR3 DNA follows: TGTGCCAGCAGCTTATCGGGACAGACTGAGCAGTACTTC. It yields the protein CASSLSGQTEQYF.

This sequence joins TRBV14 and TRBJ1-2; D is unresolved. Per the germline V gene, CDR1 is SGHDN and CDR2 is FVKESK. The ends were cut back, 4 bases at V and 3 bases at J, with 9 bases in the middle. This CDR3 has 13 residues. The CDR3 DNA follows: TGTGCCAGCAGCCCCAACAGATACTATGGCTACACCTTC. Its translation: CASSPNRYYGYTF.

The genes are TRBV4-1 and TRBJ1-6, with 7 bases fitting TRBD1. CDR1 is MGHRA and CDR2 is YSYEKL in the germline V gene. CDR3 size: 18 residues. V lost 5 bases and J lost 1; bases outside the gene matches: 11. The DNA for the CDR3 is TGCGCCAGCAGCTTCGACAGGGCGAGGGGGTCCTATAATTCACCCCTCCACTTT. This gives the protein CASSFDRARGSYNSPLHF.

As DNA, the CDR3 is TGTGCCACCCAGCCCCGACAGGGGGCCTACGAGCAGTACTTC. This gives the protein CATQPRQGAYEQYF. V and J are TRBV27 and TRBJ2-7, with 9 positions matching TRBD1. The CDR3 has 14 residues. Looked up from germline, CDR1 is MNHEY and CDR2 is SMNVEV (reference sequence). After removal of 10 bases from V and 2 bases from J, the junction contained 9 bases not matched to a gene.

J is TRBJ2-2 and V is TRBV6-5, with D maybe TRBD2 (7 bases). Trimming removed 7 bases from V and 6 bases from J, with 15 bases in between. There are 14 residues in the CDR3. Germline-derived CDR1 and CDR2 are MNHEY and SVGAGI. CDR3: CASKGGGFAGELFF. CDR3 DNA: TGTGCCAGCAAGGGAGGGGGTTTTGCCGGGGAGCTGTTTTTT.

The chain has TRBV19 and TRBJ2-3, with 10 bases identical to TRBD1. The CDR3 length is 15 residues. Germline CDR1 and CDR2: LNHDA and SQIVND (reference sequence). The V and J ends lost 7 bases and 5 bases, in that order; junction bases with no gene match: 9. This chain's CDR3 is CASKLGQGGEDTQYF. The CDR3 coding sequence is TGTGCCAGTAAACTCGGACAGGGGGGGGAAGATACGCAGTATTTT.

The CDR3 spells CASSYREITEAFF. The DNA for the CDR3 is TGTGCCAGCAGTTACCGGGAGATCACTGAAGCTTTCTTT. The chain combines TRBV6-5 with TRBJ1-1; no clear D gene. Trimming cost V 2 bases and J 4 bases, with 8 bases left between them. The CDR3 contains 13 residues. Germline values: CDR1 MNHEY, CDR2 SVGAGI.

The chain employs TRBV10-2 and TRBJ2-7; TRBD1 is a possible D gene (5 bases). The V gene's germline CDR1 is WSHSY and CDR2 SAAADI. V was shortened by 2 bases and J by 5 bases, with 16 bases between the two germline ends. There are 15 residues in the CDR3. CDR3: CASSEPMTGRDEQYF. The DNA of the CDR3 is TGCGCCAGCAGTGAGCCCATGACGGGCAGGGACGAGCAGTACTTC.

This clone has only one observation. The chain uses TRBV7-2 and TRBJ1-6, with D uncertain. Germline V gives CDR1 SGHTA, CDR2 FQGNSA. Trimming cost V 5 bases and J 5 bases, with 10 bases left between them. The CDR3 spans 14 residues. The CDR3 DNA sequence: TGTGCCAGCAGCATACAGTGGAATAATTCACCCCTCCACTTT. Its translation: CASSIQWNNSPLHF.

This clone was detected only a few times. The chain employs TRBV27 and TRBJ2-7; tentative D call: TRBD2 (6 bases). This CDR3 region has 15 residues. Germline CDR1 reads MNHEY; CDR2 reads SMNVEV (reference sequence). V lost 5 bases to trimming and J lost 0 bases, with 14 bases between them. The CDR3 here is CASSPFIGSSYEQYF. The CDR3 DNA sequence: TGTGCCAGCAGTCCTTTTATCGGGAGCTCCTACGAGCAGTACTTC.

This rearrangement joins TRBV13 to TRBJ2-1; a possible D gene is TRBD2 (5 bases). Germline assignment: CDR1 PRHDT and CDR2 FYEKMQ (reference sequence). The CDR3 covers 15 residues. V lost 8 bases and J lost 2, with 16 bases in between. CDR3 residues: CASGLGLAPYNEQFF. DNA for the CDR3: TGTGCCAGCGGCCTCGGACTGGCACCCTACAATGAGCAGTTCTTC.

J is TRBJ1-5 and V is TRBV18, with 7 bases lining up with TRBD1. V lost 3 bases and J lost 6; bases outside the gene matches: 8. Germline CDR1 is KGHSH and CDR2 is LQKENI. The CDR3 runs 15 residues. CDR3 DNA: TGTGCCAGCTCACCTAAAGGGGGCGAGGTTCAGCCCCAGCATTTT. It specifies CASSPKGGEVQPQHF.

The V gene is TRBV6-1, the J gene TRBJ2-5; TRBD1 is a possible D gene (5 bases). This CDR3 has 11 residues. Germline V lookup: CDR1 MNHNS, CDR2 SASEGT. V shed 8 bases and J shed 6 bases, with 10 bases lying between them. The CDR3, as DNA: TGTGCCAGCGGGGCGTCAAAGACCCAGTACTTC. Its protein product is CASGASKTQYF.

V and J are TRBV5-1 and TRBJ2-5; D possibly corresponds to TRBD1 (6 bases). V lost 0 bases and J lost 4, with 10 bases in between. Per germline, CDR1 SGHRS and CDR2 YFSETQ. This CDR3 region has 14 residues. CDR3: CASSLVTGLETQYF. In DNA form, the CDR3 reads TGCGCCAGCAGCTTGGTTACAGGGCTAGAGACCCAGTACTTC. Filled out from reference TRBV5-1 and TRBJ2-5, the complete variable domain reads KAGVTQTPRYLIKTRGQQVTLSCSPISGHRSVSWYQQTPGQGLQFLFEYFSETQRNKGNFPGRFSGRQFSNSRSEMNVSTLELGDSALYLCASSLVTGLETQYFGPGTRLLVL.

This chain joins TRBV18 and TRBJ2-1; 13 bases agree with TRBD2. Germline trimming cut 3 bases from V and 7 bases from J; bases unmatched to any gene: 6. The germline V gene has CDR1 KGHSH and CDR2 LQKENI. The CDR3 runs to 16 residues. CDR3 region: CASSPRTSGRRNEQFF. Written as DNA, the CDR3 is TGTGCCAGCTCACCCCGGACTAGCGGGAGAAGAAATGAGCAGTTCTTC.

J is TRBJ1-1 and V is TRBV29-1; D possibly corresponds to TRBD1 (6 bases). Trimming cost V 5 bases and J 9 bases, with 22 bases left between them. The CDR3 is 14 residues long. Germline V gene data show CDR1 as SQVTM and CDR2 as ANQGSEA. In DNA, the CDR3 is TGCAGCGTTTACGGTTCATTTAGGACAGAAAAAGCTTTCTTT. It codes for CSVYGSFRTEKAFF.

The J gene is TRBJ2-7, the V gene TRBV6-6, with 8 bases identical to TRBD1. CDR1 is MNHNY and CDR2 is SVGAGI in the germline V gene (reference sequence). V lost 8 bases to trimming and J lost 3 bases; unmatched junction nucleotides: 9. This CDR3 is 14 amino acids long. For the CDR3, the DNA is TGTGCCAGCTCCGGGTCCGACAGGGGCTACGAGCAGTACTTC. Translating gives CASSGSDRGYEQYF.

This sequence joins TRBV19 and TRBJ1-2; 10 nucleotides align to TRBD1. Per germline, CDR1 LNHDA and CDR2 SQIVND (reference sequence). Losses at the gene ends were 5 bases for V and 3 bases for J; bases not matched to a gene: 6. The CDR3 runs 15 residues. The CDR3 is CASSGADRGDYGYTF. DNA of the CDR3: TGTGCCAGTAGTGGGGCGGACAGGGGGGACTATGGCTACACCTTC.

This chain uses TRBV18 with TRBJ2-7; weak D call: TRBD1 (5 bases). The germline gives CDR1 KGHSH, CDR2 LQKENI. V was cut by 3 bases and J by 2 bases, with 14 bases left in between. This CDR3 contains 15 residues. Here the CDR3 DNA reads TGTGCCAGCTCACCTAGGACAAGAGGACCCTACGAGCAGTACTTC. Amino acids: CASSPRTRGPYEQYF.

This chain joins TRBV6-5 and TRBJ1-2; D gene ambiguous. V lost 4 bases, J lost 4 bases, and 13 bases lay in between. This CDR3 has 14 residues. Germline values: CDR1 MNHEY, CDR2 SVGAGI. The chain's CDR3 is CASSSPRSGYGYTF. The CDR3 nucleotides are TGTGCCAGCAGTTCGCCAAGGAGCGGCTATGGCTACACCTTC.

V usage is TRBV7-3 and J usage is TRBJ1-1; 9 bases map to TRBD1. This CDR3 region has 14 residues. Trimming at V came to 5 bases and at J to 2 bases, leaving 3 bases not matched to a gene. Per germline, CDR1 SGHTA and CDR2 FQGTGA. This CDR3 reads CASSPTGGNTEAFF. The CDR3 region has the DNA TGTGCCAGCAGCCCGACAGGGGGAAACACTGAAGCTTTCTTT. Drawing the rest from reference TRBV7-3 and TRBJ1-1, the complete variable domain is GAGVSQTPSNKVTEKGKYVELRCDPISGHTALYWYRQSLGQGPEFLIYFQGTGAADDSGLPNDRFFAVRPEGSVSTLKIQRTERGDSAVYLCASSPTGGNTEAFFGQGTRLTVV.

V is TRBV5-4 and J is TRBJ1-1, with TRBD1 as a possible D gene (6 bases). Trimming took off 5 bases at V and 1 base at J, with 15 bases between the two ends. The CDR3 consists of 15 residues. The germline V gene encodes CDR1 SGHNT and CDR2 YYREEE (reference sequence). DNA of the CDR3: TGTGCCAGCAGGACCAGGGTAGGGGGGAACACTGAAGCTTTCTTT. It yields the protein CASRTRVGGNTEAFF.

This chain connects TRBV6-5 to TRBJ1-3; no firm D call. Germline CDR1 reads MNHEY; CDR2 reads SVGAGI. The CDR3 contains 15 residues. Trimming took off 0 bases at V and 4 bases at J, with 10 bases between the two ends. The CDR3 reads CASSYSRVSGNTIYF. In DNA, the CDR3 is TGTGCCAGCAGTTACTCGAGGGTGTCAGGAAACACCATATATTTT.